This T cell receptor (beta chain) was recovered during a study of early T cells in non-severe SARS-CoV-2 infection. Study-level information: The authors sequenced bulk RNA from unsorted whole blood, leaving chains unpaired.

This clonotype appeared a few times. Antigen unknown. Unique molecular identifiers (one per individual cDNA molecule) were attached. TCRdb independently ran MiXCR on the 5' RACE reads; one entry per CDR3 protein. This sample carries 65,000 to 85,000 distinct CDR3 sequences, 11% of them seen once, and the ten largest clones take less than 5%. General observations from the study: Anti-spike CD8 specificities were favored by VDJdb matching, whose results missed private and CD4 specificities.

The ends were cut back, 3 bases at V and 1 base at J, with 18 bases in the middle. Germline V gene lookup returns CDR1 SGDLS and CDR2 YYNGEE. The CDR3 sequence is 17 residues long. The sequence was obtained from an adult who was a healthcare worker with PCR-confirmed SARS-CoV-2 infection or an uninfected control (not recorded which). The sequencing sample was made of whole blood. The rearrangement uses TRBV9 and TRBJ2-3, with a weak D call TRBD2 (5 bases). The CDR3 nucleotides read TGTGCCAGCAGCGCACCCTCGCGGCTAGCTGGCACAGATACGCAGTATTTT. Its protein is CASSAPSRLAGTDTQYF.